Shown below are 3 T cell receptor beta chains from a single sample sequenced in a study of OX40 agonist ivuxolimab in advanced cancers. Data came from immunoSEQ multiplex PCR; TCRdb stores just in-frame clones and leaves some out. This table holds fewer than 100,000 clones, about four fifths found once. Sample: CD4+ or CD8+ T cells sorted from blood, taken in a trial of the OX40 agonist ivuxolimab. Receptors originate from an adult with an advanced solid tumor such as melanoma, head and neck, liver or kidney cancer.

The CDR3 region has the DNA TGTGCCAGCAGCTTACAGGGGAGGGGTAGTGAAAAACTGTTTTTT. Protein: CASSLQGRGSEKLFF. The chain couples TRBV5-5 to TRBJ1-4; 7 bases agree with TRBD1. V shed 2 bases, J shed 7 bases, and the junction held 8 bases outside the gene matches. The CDR3 loop spans 15 amino acids. Germline values: CDR1 SGHKS, CDR2 YYEKEE (reference sequence).

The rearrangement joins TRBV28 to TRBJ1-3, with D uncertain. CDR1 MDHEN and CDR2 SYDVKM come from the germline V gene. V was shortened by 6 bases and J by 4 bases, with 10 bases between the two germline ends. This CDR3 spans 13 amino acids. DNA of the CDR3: TGTGCCAGCAGCCCGCAGTCGGGAAACACCATATATTTT. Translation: CASSPQSGNTIYF.

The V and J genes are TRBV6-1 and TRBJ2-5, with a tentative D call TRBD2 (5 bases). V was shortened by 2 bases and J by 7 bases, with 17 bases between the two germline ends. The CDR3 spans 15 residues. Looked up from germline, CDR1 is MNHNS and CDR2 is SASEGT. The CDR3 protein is CASSERRGRAGTQYF. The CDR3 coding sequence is TGTGCCAGCAGTGAACGACGCGGGCGGGCAGGGACCCAGTACTTC.